These 16 T cell receptor beta chains were all obtained from the same sample, sequenced in a study of multiple sclerosis patients with progressive multifocal leukoencephalopathy. Profiled with immunoSEQ multiplex PCR; TCRdb holds only in-frame clones, not every one. The top ten hold approximately 1.5% of the sample, which has 31,000 or so clones, 89% seen once. The time point denotes: before natalizumab initiation. Sequenced sample: PBMCs. The receptors were sampled from a human donor with multiple sclerosis.

This sequence joins TRBV9 and TRBJ1-2, with D tentatively TRBD1 (6 bases). CDR3 length: 15 amino acids. Deletions cut 2 bases from V and 7 bases from J, with 18 bases between. Germline lookup yields CDR1 SGDLS and CDR2 YYNGEE. This CDR3 reads CASSVAGETFSGYTF. The CDR3 nucleotides are TGTGCCAGCAGCGTGGCAGGGGAGACGTTCTCTGGCTACACCTTC.

The chain employs TRBV6-6 and TRBJ2-2; 10 bases fit TRBD2. This CDR3 has 16 amino acids. In germline, CDR1 is MNHNY, CDR2 SVGAGI (reference sequence). J lost 5 bases, V lost 8 bases, and 11 bases had no gene match. CDR3 residues: CASWTSGAARTGELFF. The CDR3 DNA reads TGTGCCAGCTGGACTAGCGGAGCCGCGCGGACCGGGGAGCTGTTTTTT.

This chain joins TRBV7-2 and TRBJ2-7; 7 positions agree with TRBD2. This CDR3 has 14 residues. Germline-derived CDR1 and CDR2 are SGHTA and FQGNSA. The junction had 3 bases not matched to a gene; V was cut back by 1 base and J by 3 bases. In DNA form, the CDR3 reads TGTGCCAGCAGCTTAGGAGGGACTATCTACGAGCAGTACTTC. Its protein is CASSLGGTIYEQYF.

The gene calls are TRBV6-5 and TRBJ1-3, with a weak D call TRBD1 (5 bases). V was cut by 3 bases and J by 3 bases, with 15 bases left in between. CDR1 and CDR2 from the germline V gene are MNHEY and SVGAGI. CDR3 length: 16 amino acids. The CDR3 reads CASSYGRGRLGNTIYF. The CDR3 nucleotides read TGTGCCAGCAGTTATGGCCGGGGACGCCTTGGAAACACCATATATTTT.

Concerning this clone itself: Because the CDR3 is missing its conserved closing phenylalanine or tryptophan, this is likely a read error. The limits of the CDR3 on the DNA are not certain, so only TCRdb's listed CDR3 is given. The rearrangement uses TRBV10-3 and TRBJ1-1; the D call in the table, TRBD1, was not verified against the DNA. The CDR3 spans 12 residues, counting both ends. Per the germline V gene, CDR1 is ENHRY and CDR2 is SYGVKD. CDR3 in amino acids: CAISGDRGSLAL.

This sequence joins TRBV7-8 and TRBJ2-7; the match to TRBD1 covers 10 bases. Germline V gene data show CDR1 as SGHVS and CDR2 as FQNEAQ. This CDR3 has 15 residues. V shed 5 bases, J shed 3 bases, and the junction held 7 bases outside the gene matches. The DNA of the CDR3 is TGTGCCAGCAGCCCGCCCGGGACAGGGGTCTACGAGCAGTACTTC. This translates into CASSPPGTGVYEQYF.

The chain combines TRBV6-1 with TRBJ2-3; D tentatively fits TRBD1 or TRBD2 (5 bases each). Germline loops: CDR1 MNHNS, CDR2 SASEGT. Trimming pared 2 bases from V and 3 bases from J, leaving 15 bases between. The CDR3 spans 16 residues. For the CDR3, the DNA is TGTGCCAGCAGTGAATCAAGGGACCTATGGACAGATACGCAGTATTTT. This encodes CASSESRDLWTDTQYF.

The CDR3 nucleotides read TGTGCCAGCAGCTTGAGATTCAGGGGAGGGACTGAAGCTTTCTTT. Its protein is CASSLRFRGGTEAFF. The chain uses TRBV7-2 and TRBJ1-1, with D tentatively TRBD1 (6 bases). Trimming shortened V by 3 bases and J by 5 bases, and 16 bases separated the two germline ends. This CDR3 contains 15 residues. Per the germline V gene, CDR1 is SGHTA and CDR2 is FQGNSA.

V gene TRBV27 combines with J gene TRBJ1-2; D ambiguous. CDR1 and CDR2 from the germline V gene are MNHEY and SMNVEV (reference sequence). The CDR3 has 13 amino acids. The V end was cut by 0 bases, the J end by 4 bases, with 6 bases between. The CDR3 region has the DNA TGTGCCAGCAGTTTATCCTATAGCTATGGCTACACCTTC. Translation: CASSLSYSYGYTF.

V and J are TRBV5-1 and TRBJ2-1; D perhaps matches TRBD2 (6 bases). The germline CDR1 and CDR2 sequences are SGHRS and YFSETQ. The CDR3 spans 12 residues. Trimming took off 4 bases at V and 10 bases at J, with 12 bases between the two ends. CDR3 DNA sequence: TGCGCCAGCAGCGGGGAGGTTGGGGAGCAGTTCTTC. Protein sequence: CASSGEVGEQFF.

The chain links TRBV5-1 to TRBJ1-2; D remains ambiguous. The CDR3 has 15 amino acids. Per germline, CDR1 SGHRS and CDR2 YFSETQ. Trimming removed 3 bases at V and 1 base at J, with 13 bases between. CDR3 amino acids: CASSSPGGLNYGYTF. CDR3 DNA sequence: TGCGCCAGCAGCTCCCCGGGAGGGCTTAACTATGGCTACACCTTC.

The chain recombines TRBV5-6 with TRBJ1-5, with D tentatively TRBD1 (6 bases). The CDR3 covers 14 residues. Germline loops: CDR1 SGHDT, CDR2 YYEEEE. V was shortened by 0 bases and J by 4 bases, with 8 bases between the two germline ends. Here the CDR3 reads CASSLGDRNQPQHF. CDR3 nucleotides: TGTGCCAGCAGCTTGGGAGACAGGAATCAGCCCCAGCATTTT.

This rearrangement joins TRBV27 to TRBJ1-2; 8 bases fit TRBD1. The ends lost 6 bases at V and 5 bases at J; junction bases unmatched: 8. Germline V gene data show CDR1 as MNHEY and CDR2 as SMNVEV (reference sequence). The CDR3 is made up of 14 amino acids. CDR3 amino acids: CASRDSGGGYGYTF. CDR3 nucleotide sequence: TGTGCCAGCAGGGATTCAGGGGGCGGGTATGGCTACACCTTC.

DNA for the CDR3: TGTGCCAGCAGCTTGTGGCGACAGACGCCATACAATGAGCAGTTCTTC. Amino acid sequence: CASSLWRQTPYNEQFF. This chain connects TRBV5-6 to TRBJ2-1, with D possibly being TRBD1 (5 bases). CDR1 is SGHDT, CDR2 YYEEEE, per germline. Between the trimmed V and J ends, which lost 1 base and 4 bases, there was a span of 15 bases. This CDR3 spans 16 amino acids.

The CDR3 DNA reads as TGTGCCAGCAGACAGGGGGCTCGTGGGAATGAGCAGTTCTTC. It codes for CASRQGARGNEQFF. The chain carries TRBV25-1 and TRBJ2-1, with 9 bases lining up with TRBD1. The junction had 7 bases not matched to a gene; V was cut back by 6 bases and J by 7 bases. The length of the CDR3 is 14 residues. CDR1 is MGHDK, CDR2 SYGVNS, per germline. The entire variable domain, with the rest obtained from reference TRBV25-1 and TRBJ2-1, is as follows: EADIYQTPRYLVIGTGKKITLECSQTMGHDKMYWYQQDPGMELHLIHYSYGVNSTEKGDLSSESTVSRIRTEHFPLTLESARPSHTSQYLCASRQGARGNEQFFGPGTRLTVL.

The V call is TRBV20-1, the J call TRBJ2-7; D is uncertain. Germline-derived CDR1 and CDR2 are DFQATT and SNEGSKA (reference sequence). The length of the CDR3 is 10 residues. V was pared by 5 bases and J by 3 bases, with 5 bases between. The CDR3 region is CSAYYYEQYF. CDR3 DNA sequence: TGCAGTGCTTATTACTACGAGCAGTACTTC.